A single sample gave rise to the 11 T cell receptor beta chains below, sequenced in a study of blood T cell repertoires in COVID-19. Sequencing used immunoSEQ multiplex PCR; TCRdb keeps in-frame clones, though not all of them. Seen here are around 60,000 clones, about 81% observed once, and the top ten hold under 15%. The sample was peripheral blood. Receptor source: an elderly man with acute or convalescent COVID-19.

The chain couples TRBV12-3 or TRBV12-4 to TRBJ1-6; D is ambiguous. Trimming removed 5 bases from V and 5 bases from J, with 7 bases in between. This CDR3 contains 13 residues. For the CDR3, the DNA is TGTGCCAGCAGTGTACTGGATAATTCACCCCTCCACTTT. Translation gives CASSVLDNSPLHF.

The chain links TRBV25-1 to TRBJ1-2; tentatively, D is TRBD1 (5 bases). CDR3 length equals 13 residues. The ends were cut back, 3 bases at V and 5 bases at J, with 10 bases in the middle. Germline V gives CDR1 MGHDK, CDR2 SYGVNS. For the CDR3, the DNA is TGTGCCAGCAGTGACCAGACAGCTTATGGCTACACCTTC. This encodes CASSDQTAYGYTF.

The DNA for the CDR3 is TGTGCCAGCAGCCCCGGACTAGCGGGGGGTCTAGATACGCAGTATTTT. Its protein product is CASSPGLAGGLDTQYF. The V and J genes are TRBV4-2 and TRBJ2-3; 14 bases fit TRBD2. Trimming cost V 4 bases and J 5 bases; bases outside gene matches: 5. This CDR3 has 16 residues. Germline loops: CDR1 LGHNA, CDR2 YNFKEQ.

This clone has just a few counts. The V gene is TRBV19, the J gene TRBJ2-1; 10 bases fit TRBD2. V lost 2 bases, J lost 3 bases, and 1 base stayed unmatched. This CDR3 region has 15 residues. CDR1 is LNHDA and CDR2 is SQIVND in the germline V gene (reference sequence). CDR3 nucleotide sequence: TGTGCCAGTAGTATAACTAGCGGGGTCTACAATGAGCAGTTCTTC. Translating it yields CASSITSGVYNEQFF.

This clone appeared once. The chain links TRBV11-3 to TRBJ1-2; TRBD1 might be the D (6 bases). The V and J ends lost 5 bases and 8 bases respectively, with 12 bases between them. This CDR3 has 12 residues. CDR1 SGHNT and CDR2 YENEEA come from the germline V gene. The CDR3 nucleotides read TGTGCCAGCAGCCCAGGGGTAGGGGGCTACACCTTC. Translation gives CASSPGVGGYTF.

This chain connects TRBV11-3 to TRBJ1-4; 7 bases map to TRBD1. Germline assignment: CDR1 SGHNT and CDR2 YENEEA. The CDR3 sequence is 17 residues long. V dropped 3 bases and J dropped 2; count of bases not matched to a gene: 9. CDR3 sequence: CASSLDTTQGTNEKLFF. The CDR3 coding sequence is TGTGCCAGCAGCTTGGACACGACACAGGGGACTAATGAAAAACTGTTTTTT.

The rearrangement links TRBV20-1 to TRBJ2-7, with 7 positions matching TRBD1. V shed 3 bases, J shed 5 bases, and the junction held 10 bases outside the gene matches. Germline-derived CDR1 and CDR2 are DFQATT and SNEGSKA (reference sequence). This CDR3 is built from 14 residues. CDR3 coding DNA: TGCAGTGCTAGTAAAGGGGGCAGTCGGAACGAGCAGTACTTC. This translates into CSASKGGSRNEQYF.

CDR3 sequence: CASSKRGRNYEQYF. The CDR3 DNA follows: TGTGCCAGCAGCAAAAGGGGCAGGAACTACGAGCAGTACTTC. The chain joins TRBV13 to TRBJ2-7; a weak D match, TRBD1 (5 bases). The CDR3 consists of 14 residues. The V end lost 5 bases, the J end lost 3 bases, and 14 bases lay between the germline ends. Germline V CDR1 and CDR2: PRHDT, FYEKMQ (reference sequence).

The chain couples TRBV9 to TRBJ1-4, with 10 bases that match TRBD1. The CDR3 totals 17 residues. V dropped 4 bases and J dropped 1; count of bases not matched to a gene: 7. Germline V gene lookup returns CDR1 SGDLS and CDR2 YYNGEE. CDR3 sequence (DNA): TGTGCCAGCAGCACGAGGGACAGGGGTAGAACTAATGAAAAACTGTTTTTT. The encoded protein is CASSTRDRGRTNEKLFF.

The gene calls are TRBV6-6 and TRBJ1-1; TRBD1 agrees at 7 bases. The V gene end was trimmed by 6 bases and the J gene end by 4 bases; junction bases not matched to a gene: 11. The CDR3 has 15 residues. The germline V gene has CDR1 MNHNY and CDR2 SVGAGI (reference sequence). The CDR3 coding sequence is TGTGCCAGCAGGTCCCTCGGACAGGACTCCACTGAAGCTTTCTTT. It is translated as CASRSLGQDSTEAFF.

This sequence joins TRBV6-5 and TRBJ1-1; no clear D. V gave up 5 bases and J gave up 1 base, with 11 bases separating them. The CDR3 has 14 residues. The germline CDR1 and CDR2 sequences are MNHEY and SVGAGI. Here the CDR3 reads CASSQRRGNTEAFF. In DNA, the CDR3 is TGTGCCAGCAGTCAACGACGCGGGAACACTGAAGCTTTCTTT.